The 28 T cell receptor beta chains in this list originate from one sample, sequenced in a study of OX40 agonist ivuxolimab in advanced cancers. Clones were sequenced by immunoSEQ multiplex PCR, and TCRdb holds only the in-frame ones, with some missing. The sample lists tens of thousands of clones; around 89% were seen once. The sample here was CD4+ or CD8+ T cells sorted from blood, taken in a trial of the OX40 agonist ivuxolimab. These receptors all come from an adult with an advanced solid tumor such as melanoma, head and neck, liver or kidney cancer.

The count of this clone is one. The CDR3 DNA reads as TGTGCCAGCAGCTTGCTGGTAGCGGGGGACCTACCATACGAGCAGTACTTC. Amino acid sequence: CASSLLVAGDLPYEQYF. The rearrangement links TRBV5-6 to TRBJ2-7, with TRBD2 matching over 9 bases. The CDR3 runs 17 residues. The junction had 12 bases not matched to a gene; V was cut back by 1 base and J by 4 bases. Germline lookup yields CDR1 SGHDT and CDR2 YYEEEE.

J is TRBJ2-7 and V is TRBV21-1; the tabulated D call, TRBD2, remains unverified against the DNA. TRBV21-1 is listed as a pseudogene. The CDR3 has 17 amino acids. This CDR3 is CASSKESRLAGHYEQYF. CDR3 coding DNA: TGTGCCAGCAGCAAAGAGAGTCGACTAGCGGGTCACTACGAGCAGTACTTC.

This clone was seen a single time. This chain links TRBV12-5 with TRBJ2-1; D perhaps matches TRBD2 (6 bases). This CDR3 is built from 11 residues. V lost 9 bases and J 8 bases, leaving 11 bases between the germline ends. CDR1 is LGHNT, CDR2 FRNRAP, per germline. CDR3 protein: CASAEGHEQFF. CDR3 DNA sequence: TGTGCTAGCGCGGAGGGCCATGAGCAGTTCTTC.

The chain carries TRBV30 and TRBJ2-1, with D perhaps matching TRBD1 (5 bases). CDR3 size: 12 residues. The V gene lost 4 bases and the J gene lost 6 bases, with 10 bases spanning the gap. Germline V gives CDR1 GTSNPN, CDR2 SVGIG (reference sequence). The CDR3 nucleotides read TGTGCCTGGAACCAGGGCGGCAATGAGCAGTTCTTC. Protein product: CAWNQGGNEQFF.

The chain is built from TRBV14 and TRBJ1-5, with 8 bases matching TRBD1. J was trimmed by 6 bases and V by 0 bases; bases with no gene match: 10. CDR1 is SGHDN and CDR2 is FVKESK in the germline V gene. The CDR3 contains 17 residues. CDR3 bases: TGTGCCAGCAGCCAAGATCGAGAGGACAGGGACGGTCAGCCCCAGCATTTT. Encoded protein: CASSQDREDRDGQPQHF.

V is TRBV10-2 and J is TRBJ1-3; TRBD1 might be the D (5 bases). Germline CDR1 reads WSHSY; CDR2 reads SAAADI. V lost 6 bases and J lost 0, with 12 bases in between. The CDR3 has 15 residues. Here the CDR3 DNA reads TGCGCCAGCAGGGCGGGGGGGAGCTCTGGAAACACCATATATTTT. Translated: CASRAGGSSGNTIYF.

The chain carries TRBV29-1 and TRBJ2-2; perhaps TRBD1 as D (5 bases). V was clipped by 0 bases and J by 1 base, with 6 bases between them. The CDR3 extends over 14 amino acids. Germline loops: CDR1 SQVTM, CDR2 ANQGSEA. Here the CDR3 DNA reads TGCAGCGTTGAAGAGGACAAGAACACCGGGGAGCTGTTTTTT. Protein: CSVEEDKNTGELFF.

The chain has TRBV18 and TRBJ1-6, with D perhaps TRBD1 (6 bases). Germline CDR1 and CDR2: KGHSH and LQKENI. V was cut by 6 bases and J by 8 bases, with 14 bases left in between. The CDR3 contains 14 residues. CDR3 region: CASSGGRGDSPLHF. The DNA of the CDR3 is TGTGCCAGCTCTGGAGGCAGGGGTGATTCACCCCTCCACTTT.

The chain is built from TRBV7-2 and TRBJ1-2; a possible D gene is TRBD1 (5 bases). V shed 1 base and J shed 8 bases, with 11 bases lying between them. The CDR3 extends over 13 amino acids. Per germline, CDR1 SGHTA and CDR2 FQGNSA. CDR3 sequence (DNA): TGTGCCAGCAGCTTAGATCTTCCAGGGGGCTACACCTTC. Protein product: CASSLDLPGGYTF.

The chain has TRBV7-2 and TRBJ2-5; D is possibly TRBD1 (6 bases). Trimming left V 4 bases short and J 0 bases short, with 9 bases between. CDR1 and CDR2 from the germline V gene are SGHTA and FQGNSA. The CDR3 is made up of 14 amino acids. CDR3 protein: CASSWDTYQETQYF. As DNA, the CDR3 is TGTGCCAGCAGCTGGGACACCTACCAAGAGACCCAGTACTTC.

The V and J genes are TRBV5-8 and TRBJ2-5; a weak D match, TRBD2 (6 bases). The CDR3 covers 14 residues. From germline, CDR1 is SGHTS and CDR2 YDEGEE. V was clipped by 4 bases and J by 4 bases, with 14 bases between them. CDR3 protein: CASSVEGGGETQYF. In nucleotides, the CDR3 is TGTGCCAGCAGCGTGGAGGGAGGAGGAGAGACCCAGTACTTC.

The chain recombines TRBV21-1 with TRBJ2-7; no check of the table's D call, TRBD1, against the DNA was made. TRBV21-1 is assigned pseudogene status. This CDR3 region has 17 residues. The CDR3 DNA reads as TGTGCCAGCAGCGCAAAGGATCAGGACATCGCACCCTACGAGCAGTACTTC. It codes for CASSAKDQDIAPYEQYF.

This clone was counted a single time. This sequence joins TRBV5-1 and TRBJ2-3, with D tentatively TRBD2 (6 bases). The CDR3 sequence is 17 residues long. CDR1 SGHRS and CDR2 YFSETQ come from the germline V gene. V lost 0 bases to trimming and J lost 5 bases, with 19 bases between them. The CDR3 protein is CASSLGAGPRGGDTQYF. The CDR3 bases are TGCGCCAGCAGCTTGGGGGCCGGACCCCGGGGAGGAGATACGCAGTATTTT.

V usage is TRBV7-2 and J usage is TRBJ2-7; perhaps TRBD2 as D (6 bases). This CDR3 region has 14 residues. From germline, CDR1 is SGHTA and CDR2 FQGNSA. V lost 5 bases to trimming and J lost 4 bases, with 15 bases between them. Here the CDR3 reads CASSHSGPAYEQYF. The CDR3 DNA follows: TGTGCCAGCAGCCATAGCGGACCAGCTTACGAGCAGTACTTC. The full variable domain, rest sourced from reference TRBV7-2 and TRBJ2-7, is GAGVSQSPSNKVTEKGKDVELRCDPISGHTALYWYRQSLGQGLEFLIYFQGNSAPDKSGLPSDRFSAERTGGSVSTLTIQRTQQEDSAVYLCASSHSGPAYEQYFGPGTRLTVT.

The CDR3 nucleotides are TGTGCCAGCAGTTACACAGGACAGGGTGGCTACACCTTC. Translating it yields CASSYTGQGGYTF. V usage is TRBV6-5 and J usage is TRBJ1-2, with 8 bases matching TRBD1. CDR1 and CDR2 (germline): MNHEY, SVGAGI. CDR3 size: 13 residues. The V and J ends lost 2 bases and 7 bases, in that order; junction bases with no gene match: 3.

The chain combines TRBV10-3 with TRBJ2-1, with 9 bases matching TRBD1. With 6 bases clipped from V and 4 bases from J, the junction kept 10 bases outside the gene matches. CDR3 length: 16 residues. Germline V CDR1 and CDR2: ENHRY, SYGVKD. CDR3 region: CAIRITGTGNYNEQFF. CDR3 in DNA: TGTGCCATCAGAATTACCGGGACAGGGAATTACAATGAGCAGTTCTTC.

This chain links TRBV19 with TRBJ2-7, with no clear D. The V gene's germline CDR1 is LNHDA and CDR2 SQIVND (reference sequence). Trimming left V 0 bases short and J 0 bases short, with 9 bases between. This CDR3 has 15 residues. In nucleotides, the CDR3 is TGTGCCAGTAGTATAGAATGGCAGAGCTCCTACGAGCAGTACTTC. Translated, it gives CASSIEWQSSYEQYF. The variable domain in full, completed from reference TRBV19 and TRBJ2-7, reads DGGITQSPKYLFRKEGQNVTLSCEQNLNHDAMYWYRQDPGQGLRLIYYSQIVNDFQKGDIAEGYSVSREKKESFPLTVTSAQKNPTAFYLCASSIEWQSSYEQYFGPGTRLTVT.

CDR3 sequence: CASSQGAVTYNEQFF. DNA of the CDR3: TGCGCCAGCAGCCAGGGTGCAGTTACCTACAATGAGCAGTTCTTC. This chain connects TRBV4-1 to TRBJ2-1; D not resolved. This CDR3 contains 15 residues. Trimming stripped 3 bases from V and 2 bases from J, with 11 bases between. Germline lookup yields CDR1 MGHRA and CDR2 YSYEKL.

Written as DNA, the CDR3 is TGTGCCAGCAGCATAGCGGGAGCTTCCTACAATGAGCAGTTCTTC. Amino acid sequence: CASSIAGASYNEQFF. The V call is TRBV9, the J call TRBJ2-1; 9 bases are a match to TRBD2. V lost 4 bases, J lost 1 base, and 3 bases stayed unmatched. CDR3 length equals 15 residues. Germline CDR1 SGDLS, CDR2 YYNGEE.

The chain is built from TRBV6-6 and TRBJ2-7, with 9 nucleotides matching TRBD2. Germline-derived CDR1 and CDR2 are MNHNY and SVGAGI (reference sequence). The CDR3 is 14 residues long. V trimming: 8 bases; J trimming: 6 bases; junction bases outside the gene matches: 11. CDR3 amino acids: CASEAGGPSVEQYF. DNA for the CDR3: TGTGCCAGCGAGGCGGGAGGGCCATCGGTCGAGCAGTACTTC.

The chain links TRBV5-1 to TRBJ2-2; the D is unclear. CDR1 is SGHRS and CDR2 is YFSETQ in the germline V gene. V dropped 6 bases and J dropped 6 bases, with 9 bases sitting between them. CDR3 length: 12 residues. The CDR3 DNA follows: TGCGCCAGCACCCCCCCCGCCGGGGAGCTGTTTTTT. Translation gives CASTPPAGELFF.

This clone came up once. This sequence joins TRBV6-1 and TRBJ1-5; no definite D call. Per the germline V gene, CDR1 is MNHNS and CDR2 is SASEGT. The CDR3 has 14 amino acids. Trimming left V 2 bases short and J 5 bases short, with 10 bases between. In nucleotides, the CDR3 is TGTGCCAGCAGTGAACGGCGGGTGGATCAGCCCCAGCATTTT. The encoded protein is CASSERRVDQPQHF.

The CDR3 region is CASSGGFTQYF. CDR3 coding DNA: TGTGCCAGCAGTGGGGGCTTTACGCAGTATTTT. The chain links TRBV9 to TRBJ2-3, with D tentatively TRBD1 (6 bases). CDR1 and CDR2 from the germline V gene are SGDLS and YYNGEE. This CDR3 has 11 residues. Trimming stripped 5 bases from V and 8 bases from J, with 9 bases between.

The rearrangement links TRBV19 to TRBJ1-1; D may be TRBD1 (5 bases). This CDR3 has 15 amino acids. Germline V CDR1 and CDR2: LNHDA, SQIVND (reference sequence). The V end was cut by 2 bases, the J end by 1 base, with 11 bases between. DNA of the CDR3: TGTGCCAGTAGTATAACCAGGGCGAAGAACACTGAAGCTTTCTTT. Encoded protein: CASSITRAKNTEAFF.

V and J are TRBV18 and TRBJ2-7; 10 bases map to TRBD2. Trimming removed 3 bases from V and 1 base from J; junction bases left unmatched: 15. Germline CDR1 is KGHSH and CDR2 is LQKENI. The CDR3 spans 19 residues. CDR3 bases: TGTGCCAGCTCACCTCGGACAGGGTCTACTAGCGGGAAGTCCTACGAGCAGTACTTC. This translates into CASSPRTGSTSGKSYEQYF.

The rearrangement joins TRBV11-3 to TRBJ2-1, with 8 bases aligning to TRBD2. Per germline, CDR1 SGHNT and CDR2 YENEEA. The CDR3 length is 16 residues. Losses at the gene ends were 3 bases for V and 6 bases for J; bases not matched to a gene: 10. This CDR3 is CASSLSSSGTVNEQFF. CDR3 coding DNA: TGTGCCAGCAGCTTGTCGAGTAGCGGGACGGTCAATGAGCAGTTCTTC.

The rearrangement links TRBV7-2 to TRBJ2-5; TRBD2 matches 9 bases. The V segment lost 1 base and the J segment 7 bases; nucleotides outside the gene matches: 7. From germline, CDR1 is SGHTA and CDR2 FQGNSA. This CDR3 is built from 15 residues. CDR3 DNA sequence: TGTGCCAGCAGCTTAGTTCTAGCGGGGTCCGGGACCCAGTACTTC. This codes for CASSLVLAGSGTQYF.

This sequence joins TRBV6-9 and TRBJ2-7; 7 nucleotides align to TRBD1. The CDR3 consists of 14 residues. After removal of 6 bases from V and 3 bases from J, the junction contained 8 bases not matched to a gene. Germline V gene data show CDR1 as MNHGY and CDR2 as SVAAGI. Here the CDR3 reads CASRKQGPNYEQYF. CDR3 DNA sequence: TGTGCCAGCAGAAAACAGGGGCCAAACTACGAGCAGTACTTC.